Presented here are 7 T cell receptor beta chains from one specimen sequenced in a study of CD8 T cells in Susac syndrome. Random-hexamer reverse transcription was applied to roughly 0.5 to 1 ug RNA. TCRdb reanalysed the immunoSEQ multiplex PCR reads using MiXCR and keeps one entry per CDR3 protein. The sample contains some 140,000 distinct CDR3 sequences, approximately 95% of which appear only once. Input material: CD8+ T cells from PBMCs. These receptors came from a human donor with Susac syndrome.

The sample holds one count of this clonotype. The rearrangement links TRBV27 to TRBJ2-5, with D hard to call. Between the trimmed V and J ends, which lost 5 bases and 5 bases, there was a span of 12 bases. The V gene's germline CDR1 is MNHEY and CDR2 SMNVEV (reference sequence). The CDR3 is made up of 13 amino acids. Here the CDR3 DNA reads TGTGCCAGCAGTCTCGTCTTCGGCGAGACCCAGTACTTC. Amino acid sequence: CASSLVFGETQYF.

This clonotype appeared a single time. This sequence joins TRBV4-1 and TRBJ2-1; D not certain. Germline V gives CDR1 MGHRA, CDR2 YSYEKL. Trimming took 3 bases from V and 4 from J, leaving 4 bases between them. This CDR3 spans 12 amino acids. CDR3 in amino acids: CASSQPYNEQFF. DNA of the CDR3: TGCGCCAGCAGCCAGCCGTACAATGAGCAGTTCTTC.

The V call is TRBV14, the J call TRBJ1-1; TRBD1 agrees at 8 bases. The CDR3 length is 14 residues. Germline V gene lookup returns CDR1 SGHDN and CDR2 FVKESK. Germline trimming cut 0 bases from V and 11 bases from J; bases unmatched to any gene: 8. CDR3 DNA: TGTGCCAGCAGCCAAGAACAGGGGGTGCCAAATGCTTTCTTT. This gives the protein CASSQEQGVPNAFF. Supplemented by reference TRBV14 and TRBJ1-1, the full variable domain reads EAGVTQFPSHSVIEKGQTVTLRCDPISGHDNLYWYRRVMGKEIKFLLHFVKESKQDESGMPNNRFLAERTGGTYSTLKVQPAELEDSGVYFCASSQEQGVPNAFFGQGTRLTVV.

The gene calls are TRBV5-4 and TRBJ2-1, with TRBD1 matching over 8 bases. CDR3 size: 15 residues. V lost 2 bases, J lost 7 bases, and 8 bases stayed unmatched. CDR1 SGHNT and CDR2 YYREEE come from the germline V gene (reference sequence). The CDR3 protein is CASSFPTGAENEQFF. The DNA for the CDR3 is TGTGCCAGCAGCTTTCCGACAGGGGCGGAGAATGAGCAGTTCTTC.

This chain links TRBV7-6 with TRBJ2-5; 10 nucleotides agree with TRBD2. The CDR3 totals 16 residues. The ends lost 5 bases at V and 5 bases at J; junction bases unmatched: 11. The germline CDR1 and CDR2 sequences are SGHVS and FNYEAQ. The CDR3 nucleotides are TGTGCCAGCAGCAGAGAGCTAGCGGGAGTCGGGGAGACCCAGTACTTC. Amino acid sequence: CASSRELAGVGETQYF. Drawing the rest from reference TRBV7-6 and TRBJ2-5, the complete variable domain is GAGVSQSPRYKVTKRGQDVALRCDPISGHVSLYWYRQALGQGPEFLTYFNYEAQQDKSGLPNDRFSAERPEGSISTLTIQRTEQRDSAMYRCASSRELAGVGETQYFGPGTRLLVL.

The rearrangement links TRBV6-1 to TRBJ1-2, with 7 bases fitting TRBD1. Germline V gives CDR1 MNHNS, CDR2 SASEGT. Trimming removed 4 bases from V and 9 bases from J; junction bases left unmatched: 5. The CDR3 runs 12 residues. CDR3: CASSGYRGSYTF. Here the CDR3 DNA reads TGTGCCAGCAGTGGCTACAGGGGAAGCTACACCTTC.

This clonotype was recorded only once. This sequence joins TRBV11-2 and TRBJ1-1; D not certain. The CDR3 extends over 13 amino acids. Germline values: CDR1 SGHAT, CDR2 FQNNGV. V gave up 5 bases and J gave up 4 bases, with 11 bases separating them. The CDR3 reads CASSEGIGTEAFF. The DNA for the CDR3 is TGTGCCAGCAGCGAAGGGATTGGCACTGAAGCTTTCTTT.